Listed below are T cell receptor beta chains from one sample, sequenced in a study of identical twins. TCRdb processed the 5' RACE reads anew with MiXCR; each CDR3 protein has one entry. The profile shows 500,000 to 550,000 distinct CDR3 sequences, roughly a fifth of them singletons. These data also featured in a second study, about T cells expressing NK-cell markers.

Sequencing was carried out using CD4+ T cells sorted from blood. These receptor sequences come from a woman in her late teens or twenties in good health. The CDR3 runs from the conserved cysteine through the conserved F or W. D genes are given only for firm matches. Rows give clone size only sometimes, using once, few, many, or a class for an expanded clone.

clone size,J gene,V gene,D gene,CDR3 protein,CDR3 DNA
few,TRBJ1-6,TRBV20-1,.,CSAKKGPLHF,TGCAGTGCGAAGAAGGGGCCCCTCCACTTT
.,TRBJ1-1,TRBV2,.,CASSEVAANTEAFF,TGTGCCAGCAGTGAGGTGGCGGCAAACACTGAAGCTTTCTTT
.,TRBJ2-3,TRBV10-2,.,CATKKTPQGNGADTQYF,TGCGCCACCAAAAAGACACCACAGGGAAACGGCGCAGATACGCAGTATTTT
.,TRBJ2-3,TRBV20-1,TRBD2,CSAVNRGSGRNTQYF,TGCAGTGCGGTCAATCGCGGGAGCGGGAGAAATACGCAGTATTTT
many,TRBJ2-3,TRBV20-1,TRBD2,CSARPLAGDADTQYF,TGCAGTGCTAGACCACTAGCGGGAGACGCAGATACGCAGTATTTT
few,TRBJ1-2,TRBV20-1,.,CSARDVAGRKRDYGYTF,TGCAGTGCTAGAGATGTGGCAGGACGAAAAAGGGACTATGGCTACACCTTC
.,TRBJ2-4,TRBV25-1,TRBD1,CASSEFTGQGLNIQYF,TGTGCCAGCAGTGAATTTACAGGACAGGGGTTGAACATTCAGTACTTC
few,TRBJ2-3,TRBV6-1,TRBD1,CASTKGGQGRTDTQYF,TGTGCCAGCACTAAGGGGGGACAGGGGAGGACAGATACGCAGTATTTT
few,TRBJ1-2,TRBV6-5,.,CASRNIPGGYTF,TGTGCCAGCAGAAATATCCCGGGGGGCTACACCTTC
.,TRBJ2-5,TRBV4-2,.,CASSAPRGETQYF,TGTGCCAGCAGCGCTCCGAGGGGGGAGACCCAGTACTTC
.,TRBJ2-1,TRBV7-2,TRBD1,CASSQGARRGSEQFF,TGTGCCAGCAGCCAGGGGGCCCGACGGGGGAGTGAGCAGTTCTTC
.,TRBJ1-5,TRBV29-1,.,CSVGDRLSAPQHF,TGCAGCGTGGGAGACAGGCTTTCCGCGCCCCAGCATTTT
.,TRBJ2-7,TRBV5-5,.,CASSPAASYEQYF,TGTGCCAGCAGCCCCGCCGCCTCCTACGAGCAGTACTTC
.,TRBJ2-1,TRBV30,.,CAWSVPGVEQFF,TGTGCCTGGAGTGTACCAGGGGTCGAGCAGTTCTTC
few,TRBJ1-2,TRBV10-3,.,CAISEEQTGRGYTF,TGTGCCATCAGTGAGGAACAGACCGGGAGGGGCTACACCTTC
.,TRBJ2-1,TRBV5-1,TRBD2,CASSLGRLAGAREQFF,TGCGCCAGCAGCTTGGGGCGACTAGCGGGAGCTAGGGAGCAGTTCTTC
medium-sized,TRBJ1-2,TRBV12-3/TRBV12-4,.,CASSFLGPRGYTF,TGTGCCAGCAGTTTCTTAGGACCTCGGGGGTACACCTTC
.,TRBJ2-3,TRBV20-1,TRBD2,CSAPVSGGGGTDTQYF,TGCAGTGCCCCGGTTAGCGGGGGGGGCGGCACAGATACGCAGTATTTT
.,TRBJ2-5,TRBV29-1,.,CSVALGTGTETQYF,TGCAGCGTTGCTTTAGGGACTGGTACGGAGACCCAGTACTTC
.,TRBJ1-2,TRBV7-9,TRBD1,CASSETGYGYTF,TGTGCCAGCAGCGAGACAGGGTATGGCTACACCTTC